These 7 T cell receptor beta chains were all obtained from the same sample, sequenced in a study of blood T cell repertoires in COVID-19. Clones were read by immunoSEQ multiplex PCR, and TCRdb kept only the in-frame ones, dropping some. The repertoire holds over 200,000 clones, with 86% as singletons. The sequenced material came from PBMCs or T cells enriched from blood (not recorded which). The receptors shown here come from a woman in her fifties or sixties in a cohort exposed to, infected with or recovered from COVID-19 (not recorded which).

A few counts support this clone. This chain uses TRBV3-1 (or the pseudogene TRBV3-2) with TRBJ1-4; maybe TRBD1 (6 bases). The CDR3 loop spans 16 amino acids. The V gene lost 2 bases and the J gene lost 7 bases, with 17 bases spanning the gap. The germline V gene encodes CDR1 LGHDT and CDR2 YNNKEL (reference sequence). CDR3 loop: CASSQRSGVVGEKLFF. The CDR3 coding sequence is TGTGCCAGCAGCCAACGCTCAGGGGTGGTGGGTGAAAAACTGTTTTTT.

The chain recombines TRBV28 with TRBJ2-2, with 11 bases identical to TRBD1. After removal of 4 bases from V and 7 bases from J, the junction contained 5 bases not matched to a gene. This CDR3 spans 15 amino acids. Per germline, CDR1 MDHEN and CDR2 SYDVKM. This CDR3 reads CASSSPGTGGGELFF. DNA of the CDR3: TGTGCCAGCAGTTCACCCGGGACAGGGGGCGGGGAGCTGTTTTTT.

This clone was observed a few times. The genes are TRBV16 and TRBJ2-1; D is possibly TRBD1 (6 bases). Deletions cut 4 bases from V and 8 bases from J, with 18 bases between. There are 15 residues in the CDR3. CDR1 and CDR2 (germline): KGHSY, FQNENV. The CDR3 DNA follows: TGTGCCAGCAGCCGGGGGACACCGGGTATGGATGAGCAGTTCTTC. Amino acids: CASSRGTPGMDEQFF.

The CDR3 sequence is CASSRYSGQGSYEQYF. CDR3 DNA: TGCGCCAGCAGCCGTTATTCCGGACAGGGCAGTTACGAGCAGTACTTC. The chain recombines TRBV4-3 with TRBJ2-7; 8 nucleotides match TRBD1. The CDR3 consists of 16 residues. The germline V gene encodes CDR1 LGHNA and CDR2 YSLEER. J gave up 4 bases and V 4 bases, and 12 bases lay outside the gene matches.

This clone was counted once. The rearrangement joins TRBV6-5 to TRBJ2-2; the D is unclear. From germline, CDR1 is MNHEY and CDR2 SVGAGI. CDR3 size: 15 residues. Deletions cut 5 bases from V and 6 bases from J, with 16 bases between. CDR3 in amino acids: CASSNDPAGAGELFF. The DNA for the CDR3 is TGTGCCAGCAGTAATGACCCAGCTGGAGCCGGGGAGCTGTTTTTT.

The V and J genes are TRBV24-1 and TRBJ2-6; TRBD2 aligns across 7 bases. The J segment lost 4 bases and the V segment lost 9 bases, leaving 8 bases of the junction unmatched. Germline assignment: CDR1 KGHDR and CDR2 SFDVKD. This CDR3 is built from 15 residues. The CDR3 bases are TGTGCCACCGCACAGACGGGAGGAGGGGCCAACGTCCTGACTTTC. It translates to CATAQTGGGANVLTF.

The CDR3 sequence: CASSLGQGGDGYTF. The CDR3 DNA reads TGCGCCAGCAGCTTAGGCCAGGGTGGCGATGGCTACACCTTC. This chain uses TRBV5-1 with TRBJ1-2; the D gene is possibly TRBD1 (5 bases). In germline, CDR1 is SGHRS, CDR2 YFSETQ. The V and J ends lost 2 bases and 6 bases respectively, with 14 bases between them. This CDR3 comprises 14 residues. Drawing the rest from reference TRBV5-1 and TRBJ1-2, the complete variable domain is KAGVTQTPRYLIKTRGQQVTLSCSPISGHRSVSWYQQTPGQGLQFLFEYFSETQRNKGNFPGRFSGRQFSNSRSEMNVSTLELGDSALYLCASSLGQGGDGYTFGSGTRLTVV.